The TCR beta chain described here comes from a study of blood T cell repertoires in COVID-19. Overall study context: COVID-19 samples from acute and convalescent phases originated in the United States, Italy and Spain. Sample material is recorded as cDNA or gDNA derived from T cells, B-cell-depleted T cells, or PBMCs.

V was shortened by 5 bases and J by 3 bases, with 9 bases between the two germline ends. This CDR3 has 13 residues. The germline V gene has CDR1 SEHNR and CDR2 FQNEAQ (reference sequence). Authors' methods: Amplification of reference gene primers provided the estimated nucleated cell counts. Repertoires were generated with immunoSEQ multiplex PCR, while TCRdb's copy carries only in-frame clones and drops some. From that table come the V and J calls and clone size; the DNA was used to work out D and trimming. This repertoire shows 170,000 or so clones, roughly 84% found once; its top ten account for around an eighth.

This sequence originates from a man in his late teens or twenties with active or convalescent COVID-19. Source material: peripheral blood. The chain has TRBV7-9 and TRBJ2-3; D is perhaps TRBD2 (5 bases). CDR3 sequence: CASSQRTTDTQYF. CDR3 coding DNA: TGTGCCAGCAGCCAAAGGACTACAGATACGCAGTATTTT. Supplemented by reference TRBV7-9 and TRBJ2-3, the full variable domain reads DTGVSQNPRHKITKRGQNVTFRCDPISEHNRLYWYRQTLGQGPEFLTYFQNEAQLEKSRLLSDRFSAERPKGSFSTLEIQRTEQGDSAMYLCASSQRTTDTQYFGPGTRLTVL.